These 22 T cell receptor beta chains were sequenced from one sample in a study of cytomegalovirus exposure and HLA in healthy donors. The PCR made use of 60 Vbeta and 13 Jbeta primers. The table came from immunoSEQ multiplex PCR; TCRdb's copy has only in-frame clones and leaves some out. This sample has about 130,000 clones, with around 10% found just once. Material: PBMCs. The receptors shown here come from a woman in her 40s in good health and CMV-seropositive.

The CDR3 DNA reads TGTGCCAGCAGGCCAGGGACAACTAACTATGGCTACACCTTC. As protein: CASRPGTTNYGYTF. The chain combines TRBV6-5 with TRBJ1-2, with TRBD1 as a possible D gene (6 bases). The CDR3 loop spans 14 amino acids. V gave up 6 bases and J gave up 0 bases, with 11 bases separating them. Germline V gene sequence: CDR1 MNHEY, CDR2 SVGAGI.

The chain carries TRBV7-6 and TRBJ2-1; TRBD1 matches at 9 bases. V was clipped by 5 bases and J by 2 bases; unmatched bases: 7. The CDR3 contains 16 residues. Germline loops: CDR1 SGHVS, CDR2 FNYEAQ. CDR3 loop: CASSSRQGDAYNEQFF. The CDR3 nucleotides are TGTGCCAGCAGCAGCCGACAGGGGGATGCCTACAATGAGCAGTTCTTC.

In this sample, this clone turned up a few times. The V call is TRBV7-7, the J call TRBJ2-2; 7 positions match TRBD1. Germline V CDR1 and CDR2: SSHAT, FNYEAQ (reference sequence). Trimming at V came to 6 bases and at J to 7 bases, leaving 11 bases not matched to a gene. The CDR3 sequence is 15 residues long. The DNA of the CDR3 is TGTGCCAGCAGACGATTTACAGGGGACGGCGGGGAGCTGTTTTTT. This translates into CASRRFTGDGGELFF. Full variable domain (missing parts from reference TRBV7-7 and TRBJ2-2): GAGVSQSPRYKVTKRGQDVTLRCDPISSHATLYWYQQALGQGPEFLTYFNYEAQPDKSGLPSDRFSAERPEGSISTLTIQRTEQRDSAMYRCASRRFTGDGGELFFGEGSRLTVL.

The chain has TRBV11-2 and TRBJ1-1; a possible D gene is TRBD1 (6 bases). Trimming shortened V by 1 base and J by 8 bases, and 11 bases separated the two germline ends. Germline lookup yields CDR1 SGHAT and CDR2 FQNNGV. The CDR3 runs 13 residues. CDR3 sequence reads: CASSLVRGTEAFF. DNA of the CDR3: TGTGCCAGCAGCTTAGTGAGGGGGACAGAAGCTTTCTTT.

This clone has ten or more counts. The chain carries TRBV5-4 and TRBJ1-1, with D tentatively TRBD1 (5 bases). V was shortened by 3 bases and J by 1 base, with 10 bases between the two germline ends. Per the germline V gene, CDR1 is SGHNT and CDR2 is YYREEE (reference sequence). CDR3 size: 14 residues. CDR3 protein: CASSSPTGNTEAFF. The CDR3, as DNA: TGTGCCAGCAGCTCGCCTACAGGGAACACTGAAGCTTTCTTT.

This clone was detected only a few times. As DNA, the CDR3 is TGTGCCAGCAGTGAAAACCAGGTTACAGGGAGAAAAACTGAAGCTTTCTTT. As protein: CASSENQVTGRKTEAFF. J is TRBJ1-1 and V is TRBV25-1; weak D call: TRBD1 (6 bases). Germline V gene sequence: CDR1 MGHDK, CDR2 SYGVNS. V lost 2 bases and J 5 bases, leaving 21 bases between the germline ends. The CDR3 covers 17 residues.

Here the CDR3 DNA reads TGTGCCAGCAGCTCACAGGGCTATAATTCACCCCTCCACTTT. It is translated as CASSSQGYNSPLHF. The chain carries TRBV5-4 and TRBJ1-6, with a tentative D call TRBD1 (6 bases). V dropped 3 bases and J dropped 3 bases, with 7 bases sitting between them. Germline V CDR1 and CDR2: SGHNT, YYREEE (reference sequence). CDR3 length equals 14 residues.

This clone appeared a few times. The chain recombines TRBV7-8 with TRBJ2-7; D possibly corresponds to TRBD1 (6 bases). CDR3 length: 13 amino acids. The germline V gene encodes CDR1 SGHVS and CDR2 FQNEAQ. Between the trimmed V and J ends, which lost 4 bases and 7 bases, there was a span of 14 bases. DNA for the CDR3: TGTGCCAGCAGCTCGCTACAGGGCACGGAGCAGTACTTC. Translating gives CASSSLQGTEQYF.

This clone was recorded at least ten times. At one boundary the junction diverges from the germline segment, which might be a read error. The chain couples TRBV4-1 to TRBJ2-1; D may be TRBD2 (5 bases). Germline V gives CDR1 MGHRA, CDR2 YSYEKL. The CDR3 loop spans 16 amino acids. The CDR3 coding sequence is TGCGCCAGCAGCCAAGCCCCGGGGTCCTCCCACAATGAGCAGTTCTTC. It translates to CASSQAPGSSHNEQFF.

CDR3 region: CASRKTSGGAYEQYF. The CDR3 coding sequence is TGTGCCAGCAGAAAGACTAGCGGGGGGGCCTACGAGCAGTACTTC. The V gene is TRBV7-2, the J gene TRBJ2-7; 14 bases align to TRBD2. Trimming removed 6 bases from V and 2 bases from J; junction bases left unmatched: 3. The CDR3 has 15 amino acids. The germline gives CDR1 SGHTA, CDR2 FQGNSA.

The chain recombines TRBV11-1 with TRBJ2-5, with 7 bases aligning to TRBD2. V was pared by 5 bases and J by 1 base, with 4 bases of the junction left unmatched. Per the germline V gene, CDR1 is SGHAT and CDR2 is FQDESV (reference sequence). This CDR3 is 14 amino acids long. CDR3 loop: CASSPRLAQETQYF. In DNA form, the CDR3 reads TGTGCCAGCAGCCCCCGACTAGCCCAAGAGACCCAGTACTTC. Drawing the rest from reference TRBV11-1 and TRBJ2-5, the complete variable domain is EAEVAQSPRYKITEKSQAVAFWCDPISGHATLYWYRQILGQGPELLVQFQDESVVDDSQLPKDRFSAERLKGVDSTLKIQPAELGDSAMYLCASSPRLAQETQYFGPGTRLLVL.

V gene TRBV27 combines with J gene TRBJ2-2; a weak D match, TRBD2 (5 bases). The germline gives CDR1 MNHEY, CDR2 SMNVEV (reference sequence). V was trimmed by 5 bases and J by 7 bases, leaving 14 bases between them. The CDR3 loop spans 14 amino acids. CDR3 coding DNA: TGTGCCAGCAGTGCACTCCGGGGAGTCGGGGAGCTGTTTTTT. Protein: CASSALRGVGELFF.

The genes are TRBV6-1 and TRBJ2-7; a possible D gene is TRBD1 (5 bases). This CDR3 is built from 16 residues. The V and J ends lost 0 bases and 3 bases respectively, with 15 bases between them. Germline CDR1 reads MNHNS; CDR2 reads SASEGT. The CDR3 loop is CASSEALVAGLYEQYF. The CDR3 DNA reads as TGTGCCAGCAGTGAAGCGCTGGTGGCAGGGCTCTACGAGCAGTACTTC.

A few counts support this clone. The rearrangement joins TRBV5-6 to TRBJ2-7; D is uncertain. CDR1 is SGHDT and CDR2 is YYEEEE in the germline V gene. V gave up 4 bases and J gave up 6 bases, with 8 bases separating them. This CDR3 is built from 11 residues. The CDR3: CASSPSGEQYF. The CDR3 region has the DNA TGTGCCAGCAGCCCTTCCGGCGAGCAGTACTTC.

J is TRBJ2-5 and V is TRBV14; the D is unclear. The V end was cut by 1 base, the J end by 7 bases, with 7 bases between. The CDR3 totals 12 residues. The germline CDR1 and CDR2 sequences are SGHDN and FVKESK. In nucleotides, the CDR3 is TGTGCCAGCAGCCAAGGACGGGTGACCCAGTACTTC. This gives the protein CASSQGRVTQYF. The variable domain in full, with the rest retrieved from reference TRBV14 and TRBJ2-5, is EAGVTQFPSHSVIEKGQTVTLRCDPISGHDNLYWYRRVMGKEIKFLLHFVKESKQDESGMPNNRFLAERTGGTYSTLKVQPAELEDSGVYFCASSQGRVTQYFGPGTRLLVL.

The chain recombines TRBV7-9 with TRBJ2-7; D is ambiguous. Germline V gene data show CDR1 as SEHNR and CDR2 as FQNEAQ (reference sequence). The CDR3 totals 13 residues. V was pared by 1 base and J by 7 bases, with 11 bases between. CDR3 sequence (DNA): TGTGCCAGCAGCTTAGGTTATGCAGTGGAGCAGTACTTC. It codes for CASSLGYAVEQYF.

This clone was counted a few times. The V gene is TRBV6-4, the J gene TRBJ2-3, with TRBD2 identical over 10 bases. This CDR3 has 17 residues. CDR1 and CDR2 (germline): MRHNA, SNTAGT. V gave up 0 bases and J gave up 0 bases; unmatched junction bases: 3. The CDR3 protein is CASSDSSSGGSTDTQYF. CDR3 sequence (DNA): TGTGCCAGCAGTGACTCGTCTAGCGGGGGTAGCACAGATACGCAGTATTTT.

This clone was seen more than once but under ten times. The chain is built from TRBV5-4 and TRBJ2-3; 11 nucleotides align to TRBD2. With V trimmed by 4 bases and J by 2 bases, 12 bases remained unmatched. The CDR3 extends over 18 amino acids. Germline V gene lookup returns CDR1 SGHNT and CDR2 YYREEE (reference sequence). CDR3 bases: TGTGCCAGCAGCCGGGCTAGCGGGGGGTCCCTCCCCACAGATACGCAGTATTTT. It yields the protein CASSRASGGSLPTDTQYF.

This clone appeared a few times. V and J are TRBV5-1 and TRBJ2-1; 9 positions agree with TRBD2. Germline V gene lookup returns CDR1 SGHRS and CDR2 YFSETQ. Trimming cost V 2 bases and J 9 bases; bases outside gene matches: 6. This CDR3 is built from 14 residues. CDR3 in DNA: TGCGCCAGCAGCTTAGCGGGGGGTTCGAGTGAGCAGTTCTTC. This sequence encodes CASSLAGGSSEQFF.

The chain employs TRBV11-2 and TRBJ1-2, with D tentatively TRBD1 (6 bases). Germline CDR1 SGHAT, CDR2 FQNNGV. The V end lost 6 bases, the J end lost 12 bases, and 17 bases lay between the germline ends. The CDR3 consists of 12 residues. This CDR3 is CASRGTSLLHTF. CDR3 coding DNA: TGTGCCAGCAGGGGGACATCCCTTTTACACACCTTC.

The chain couples TRBV4-1 to TRBJ1-1; 12 bases line up with TRBD1. There are 19 residues in the CDR3. Germline V gene sequence: CDR1 MGHRA, CDR2 YSYEKL. V shed 0 bases and J 4 bases; nucleotides not matched to a gene: 12. The CDR3 DNA follows: TGCGCCAGCAGCCAAGATCGGGGGGGGACAGGGGGCCGCGGCACTGAAGCTTTCTTT. Translating gives CASSQDRGGTGGRGTEAFF.

This clone was detected a few times. The chain recombines TRBV25-1 with TRBJ1-3, with D maybe TRBD1 (5 bases). The germline V gene has CDR1 MGHDK and CDR2 SYGVNS. Trimming removed 3 bases at V and 1 base at J, with 10 bases between. The CDR3 runs 15 residues. CDR3 nucleotides: TGTGCCAGCAGTGACCTCGGGGGTTCTGGAAACACCATATATTTT. It specifies CASSDLGGSGNTIYF. The entire variable domain, with the rest obtained from reference TRBV25-1 and TRBJ1-3, is as follows: EADIYQTPRYLVIGTGKKITLECSQTMGHDKMYWYQQDPGMELHLIHYSYGVNSTEKGDLSSESTVSRIRTEHFPLTLESARPSHTSQYLCASSDLGGSGNTIYFGEGSWLTVV.